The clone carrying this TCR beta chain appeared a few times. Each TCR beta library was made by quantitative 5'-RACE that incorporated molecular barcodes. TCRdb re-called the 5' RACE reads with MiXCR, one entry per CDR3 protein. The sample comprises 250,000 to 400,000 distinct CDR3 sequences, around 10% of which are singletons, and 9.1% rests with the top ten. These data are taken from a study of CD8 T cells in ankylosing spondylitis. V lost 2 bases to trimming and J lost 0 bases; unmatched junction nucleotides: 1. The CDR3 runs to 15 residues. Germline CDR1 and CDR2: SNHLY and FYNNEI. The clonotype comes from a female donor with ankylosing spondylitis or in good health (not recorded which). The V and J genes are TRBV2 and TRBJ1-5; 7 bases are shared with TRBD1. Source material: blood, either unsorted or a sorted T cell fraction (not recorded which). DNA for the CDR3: TGTGCCAGCAGTGAACAGGGGGATAGCAATCAGCCCCAGCATTTT. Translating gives CASSEQGDSNQPQHF. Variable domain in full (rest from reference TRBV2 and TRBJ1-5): EPEVTQTPSHQVTQMGQEVILRCVPISNHLYFYWYRQILGQKVEFLVSFYNNEISEKSEIFDDQFSVERPDGSNFTLKIRSTKLEDSAMYFCASSEQGDSNQPQHFGDGTRLSIL.